This T cell receptor beta chain was sequenced during a study of T cells after yellow fever vaccination (dated by TCRdb to between 2018 and 2021). About the full investigation: The SMART-Seq v4 Ultra Low Input RNA kit was used to prepare libraries from fractions with low cell numbers. To follow T-cell clones before and after both primary and booster YFV17D yellow fever vaccination, bulk TCR alpha and beta repertoires underwent longitudinal sequencing. Two healthy male donors, one aged 18 to 30 and one aged 30 to 39 years, were included in the cohort. Blood samples were taken at several timepoints before and after primary and secondary immunization, and bulk PBMC replicates and cell subsets were isolated.

TCR cDNA was synthesized by 5'RACE template switching, through which a universal primer site and unique molecular identifiers were introduced. Priming of cDNA synthesis was performed from both the TCR alpha and TCR beta constant segments. Two PCR steps were used to amplify libraries, with sample barcodes and sequencing adapters being added in the second step. Libraries were sequenced on Illumina HiSeq 2500 (2x100 bp) or NovaSeq (2x150 bp). The original pipeline was this. MIGEC was used to demultiplex reads and collapse the reads into UMI consensus sequences, and MiXCR was used for V(D)J alignment. Using edgeR on replicate PBMC samples, clonotypes were called vaccine-responding if FDR was below 0.01 and the log2 fold change was above 5 up to day 15. Each bulk clonotype was labeled CD4 or CD8 based on which sequenced repertoire, CD4 or CD8, contained the clonotype at higher abundance. The public reads were reanalyzed by TCRdb: fastp trimming at Q25, MiXCR alignment, in-frame beta chains only. Identical CDR3 proteins give one entry, which carries the most common genes and DNA. TCRdb assigned the V and J calls; the authors' analysis was not used. The sample table lists 65,000 to 70,000 distinct CDR3 sequences, around 5% of them with a count of one. Together, the top ten hold 2.2% of the sample.

Concerning this clonotype: Its antigen is currently not known. Per-base quality was not reported, and no clone a single base away is much larger than it.

What this sample's treatment or condition label stands for: live attenuated yellow fever vaccine strain. PBMCs were isolated from peripheral blood using a standard Ficoll-Paque protocol. Dynabeads CD4 and CD8 positive selection kits were used to isolate the CD4 and CD8 T-cell fractions. TriZol was used to extract RNA from bulk PBMCs, CD4 and CD8 fractions, and dextramer-positive and dextramer-negative fractions. V is shortened by 4 bases, J by 0 bases, and the region joining them spans 12 bases. For CDR1 and CDR2, the germline V gene lists KGHSH and LQKENI. The CDR3 holds 15 amino acids from the cysteine to the phenylalanine. Left in the record is the CDR3 DNA by itself, 45 bases read in frame from the first base. What the authors observed across the whole study: After the booster, most of the clones that had expanded following primary vaccination were detected again (almost 98% of CD4 and around 90% of CD8), which suggests that memory was broadly maintained. A small fraction of clonotypes showed up in both the CD4 and CD8 compartments, probably as a result of convergent recombination. Because the study included only a couple of donors, the extent to which the findings can be generalized is limited. The secondary T-cell response was found to be weaker but faster than the primary response, with a peak reached on day 5 rather than on day 15. Because abundant contaminating clonotypes from the bulk population could be contained in FACS-sorted repertoires, computational filtering was required.

The clonotype comes from a young man who received the YFV17D yellow fever vaccine. Sequencing used CD4+ T cells sorted from PBMCs, obtained less than 18 days after the first yellow fever vaccination. This receptor chain uses TRBV18 and TRBJ1-2, and the D gene may be TRBD1, 5 bases matching. The bases are TGTGCCAGCTCACTTATGACAGAAGCTAACTATGGCTACACCTTC. Its coded protein is CASSLMTEANYGYTF.